Listed here are 8 T cell receptor beta chains from one sample, sequenced in a study of EBV T-cell therapy then PD-1 blockade in nasopharyngeal carcinoma. Treatment given: AdE1-LMPpoly-expanded autologous EBV-specific T-cell therapy followed by anti-PD-1 nivolumab. Clones were read by immunoSEQ multiplex PCR, and TCRdb kept only the in-frame ones, dropping some. The sample includes 15,000 or so clones, over 80% seen only once; the top ten take over 25%. These receptors have no known antigen. Sequenced material: CD8+ T cells from blood, taken at day 0 from a patient whose treatment included autologous EBV-specific T cells and nivolumab. The receptors were gathered from a man aged 40-50 years with nasopharyngeal carcinoma.

The chain uses TRBV5-5 and TRBJ2-3; D remains unclear. V dropped 0 bases and J dropped 0 bases, with 8 bases sitting between them. CDR3 length: 15 residues. From germline, CDR1 is SGHKS and CDR2 YYEKEE (reference sequence). In DNA form, the CDR3 reads TGTGCCAGCAGCTTGGGGGCCCTTAGCACAGATACGCAGTATTTT. Residues: CASSLGALSTDTQYF.

This chain connects TRBV3-1 (or the pseudogene TRBV3-2) to TRBJ2-7; 8 nucleotides align to TRBD1. The CDR3 loop spans 14 amino acids. The V segment lost 7 bases and the J segment 3 bases; nucleotides outside the gene matches: 8. Germline V gene data show CDR1 as LGHDT and CDR2 as YNNKEL (reference sequence). In DNA, the CDR3 is TGTGCCAGCACCTTGACAGGGGTCGACTACGAGCAGTACTTC. Translating it yields CASTLTGVDYEQYF.

The gene calls are TRBV6-2 or TRBV6-3 and TRBJ2-7, with TRBD2 matching 8 bases. The CDR3 contains 14 residues. V was clipped by 2 bases and J by 6 bases; unmatched bases: 6. Germline-derived CDR1 and CDR2 are MNHEY and SVGEGT. CDR3 DNA sequence: TGTGCCAGCAGTTACACGGGGACTAGAGGCGAGCAGTACTTC. Its translation: CASSYTGTRGEQYF.

CDR3 DNA: TGTGCCAGCAGCCGGGGGACAGGGTTGTTCTTC. Its protein is CASSRGTGLFF. This rearrangement joins TRBV27 to TRBJ2-1; 9 bases map to TRBD1. Trimming took 6 bases from V and 15 from J; bases not matched to a gene: 6. The length of the CDR3 is 11 residues. From germline, CDR1 is MNHEY and CDR2 SMNVEV (reference sequence).

The rearrangement links TRBV4-3 to TRBJ2-5; D is ambiguous. Germline assignment: CDR1 LGHNA and CDR2 YSLEER. The ends were cut back, 0 bases at V and 5 bases at J, with 7 bases in the middle. CDR3 length equals 13 residues. CDR3 in amino acids: CASSQEGWETQYF. DNA for the CDR3: TGCGCCAGCAGCCAAGAGGGGTGGGAGACCCAGTACTTC.

V and J are TRBV29-1 and TRBJ2-4, with a tentative D call TRBD1 (5 bases). V was pared by 7 bases and J by 5 bases, with 15 bases between. Looked up from germline, CDR1 is SQVTM and CDR2 is ANQGSEA. The length of the CDR3 is 13 residues. The CDR3 loop reads CSANTGDENIQYF. CDR3 in DNA: TGCAGCGCTAATACAGGAGACGAAAACATTCAGTACTTC.

CDR3 DNA: TGTGCCAGCAGCGTAGGAGGGCTCAGTAATGAGCAGTTCTTC. Its protein product is CASSVGGLSNEQFF. V gene TRBV9 combines with J gene TRBJ2-1, with TRBD2 as a possible D gene (5 bases). CDR1 is SGDLS, CDR2 YYNGEE, per germline. The length of the CDR3 is 14 residues. Trimming stripped 0 bases from V and 7 bases from J, with 11 bases between.

The CDR3 region is CASSQDYVSSYNEQFF. The CDR3 bases are TGTGCCAGCAGCCAAGACTATGTCAGCTCCTACAATGAGCAGTTCTTC. The chain carries TRBV3-1 (or the pseudogene TRBV3-2) and TRBJ2-1; D is uncertain. This CDR3 region has 16 residues. Germline loops: CDR1 LGHDT, CDR2 YNNKEL (reference sequence). With 0 bases removed from V and 0 bases from J, the gap between germline ends came to 9 bases.